The 3 T cell receptor beta chains presented below share a single source sample, sequenced in a study of Graves' ophthalmopathy and Graves' hyperthyroidism. Investigators amplified TCR beta CDR3 regions from RNA transcripts. Following a first-round RT-PCR that used HTBI primers, a second-round multiplex PCR was carried out. TCRdb passed the multiplex PCR reads through MiXCR, listing each CDR3 protein once. The sample consists of over a million distinct CDR3 sequences, less than 45% of them appearing once. Sequencing input: peripheral blood or thyroid tissue (not recorded which). Receptors originate from an adult man with Graves' hyperthyroidism.

This clonotype was counted only a few times. J is TRBJ1-1 and V is TRBV20-1; the D gene is possibly TRBD1 (6 bases). The CDR3 loop spans 14 amino acids. Germline V lookup: CDR1 DFQATT, CDR2 SNEGSKA (reference sequence). V was trimmed by 8 bases and J by 3 bases, leaving 19 bases between them. The CDR3 loop reads CSIARGRGDTEAFF. CDR3 DNA sequence: TGCAGTATCGCCAGGGGCCGGGGTGACACTGAAGCTTTCTTT.

On this clonotype: The germline gene is not matched at one end of the junction; a read error may be the cause. The chain carries TRBV13 and TRBJ1-2, with D hard to call. Germline V gene lookup returns CDR1 PRHDT and CDR2 FYEKMQ (reference sequence). The CDR3 length is 14 residues. The CDR3 region has the DNA TGTGCCAGCAGCTTAACCCAACGTGGGGATGGCTACGCCTTC. Its translation is CASSLTQRGDGYAF. Combining the CDR3 with reference TRBV13 and TRBJ1-2 gives the whole variable domain AAGVIQSPRHLIKEKRETATLKCYPIPRHDTVYWYQQGPGQDPQFLISFYEKMQSDKGSIPDRFSAQQFSDYHSELNMSSLELGDSALYFCASSLTQRGDGYAFGSGTRLTVV.

This clonotype has a count of ten or more. The chain employs TRBV10-3 and TRBJ1-2, with 10 nucleotides matching TRBD1. CDR1 is ENHRY and CDR2 is SYGVKD in the germline V gene. The CDR3 runs 14 residues. The trim removed 10 bases at V and 8 bases at J, leaving 13 bases unmatched. Here the CDR3 DNA reads TGTGCCAGCCTACGGGGACAGGGGCCCGCGGGCTACACCTTC. Protein sequence: CASLRGQGPAGYTF.